This entry describes one T cell receptor beta chain. There are many counts of this clonotype. Its cognate antigen has yet to be identified. Base-call qualities are not available, and no considerably larger clone is one nucleotide away. Graves' hyperthyroidism was defined as stable when no progression to ophthalmopathy occurred over 18 months of follow-up. Hyperthyroidism patients were aged 18 to 65 years and newly diagnosed, with disease duration of less than 2 months. Exclusion was applied to patients with uncontrolled infections, other autoimmune diseases, pregnancy or lactation. Clinical symptoms, serum thyroxine and TRAb, thyroid ultrasound, and orbital computed tomography formed the basis for the diagnoses. Ficoll-Paque density gradient centrifugation was used to isolate PBMCs from about 9 ml of fresh peripheral blood. Total RNA was extracted using Trizol reagent, and RNA quality was assessed on an Agilent 2100 Bioanalyzer.

This specimen belongs to a study of T cells in Graves' hyperthyroidism and ophthalmopathy (dated by TCRdb to the late 2010s). At the level of the whole study: Peripheral blood samples were taken at initial diagnosis, before any treatment was given. TCR V-J signatures able to tell the groups apart were searched for in a discovery cohort of some 97 patients, of whom 43 had Graves' ophthalmopathy and 55 to 60 had stable Graves' hyperthyroidism. An independent validation cohort of about 19 hyperthyroidism patients and approximately 16 patients who later progressed to ophthalmopathy tested prospective prediction of ophthalmopathy. The 90 or so discovery patients were randomly split 7:3 into training and test sets. In addition, the study compared T-cell repertoires in thyroid tissue and in blood from roughly 6 Graves' hyperthyroidism patients. Once sampling was done, hyperthyroidism patients were given methimazole at a starting dose of 30 mg daily, whereas ophthalmopathy patients were given high-dose intravenous methylprednisolone. The paper reports TCR Vbeta CDR3 sequencing of 135 peripheral blood samples: 40 to 45 ophthalmopathy, fewer than 80 hyperthyroidism and approximately 17 progressor patients. The paper's findings and limits, for the study overall: No statistical method was used to set the sample size in advance, and investigators knew the group allocation. In validation, the model predicted progression to ophthalmopathy with over 60% sensitivity and less than 75% specificity, a median of 6.5 months before onset. Blood samples also contained most of the expanded thyroid clonotypes (frequency above 0.001), which suggests that blood repertoires may reflect thyroid immune responses. Ophthalmopathy was separated from stable hyperthyroidism by a 13 V-J signature model, with about 86% sensitivity and roughly 84% specificity obtained in cross-validation and 80%/75% obtained in testing.

V and J are truncated by 8 bases and 2 bases respectively, leaving an intervening sequence of 22 bases. Looking up the germline V gene yields CDR1 MDHEN and CDR2 SYDVKM. The CDR3 runs 16 amino acids, cysteine and phenylalanine included. Only CDR3 DNA remains: 48 bases, in frame from the first base. The TCR beta CDR3 regions were amplified from the RNA transcripts. A first-round RT-PCR of the TCR CDR3 used the HTBI primer set with the Qiagen OneStep RT-PCR kit. Libraries were constructed in a second round of multiplex PCR, after which size selection and purification were carried out. Libraries were sequenced paired-end with 100 bp reads on an Illumina HiSeq2000. The authors processed their data as follows. Raw data were processed with SOAPnuke, discarding reads with adapters, uncalled bases, mean Phred below 15, or no exact constant-primer or identifier match. COPE v1.2.5 was used to merge the high-quality paired reads, and each unique nucleotide sequence was defined as a clonotype. Clonotypes were aligned to IMGT TRBV, TRBD and TRBJ reference segments using MiTCR v1.1. The analysis was restricted to V-J combinations with a frequency above 0.0001, which together covered 99% to 99.2% of the repertoires. The TCS score was defined as F50 (clonal expansion) divided by E x V (chaos), with BLOSUM62-based TCRdist calculated between CDR3 peptides within each V-J. Welch's t-statistics and random forest reduced around 520 V-J features to 13, which were used in a naive Bayes classifier (R e1071). Starting from the raw public reads, TCRdb applied fastp trimming at Q25, assembled clones with MiXCR and retained in-frame beta chains. Every CDR3 protein is listed once, alongside the most common genes and DNA of its rows. TCRdb's processing, not the authors', yielded these V and J calls. This sample gives 600,000 to 750,000 distinct CDR3 sequences in total; roughly 17% of them show up just once. Around 15% of the sample is in the top ten clones.

The chain couples TRBV28 to TRBJ2-7, with an unclear D gene assignment. Sequences were obtained from blood. This TCR was recovered from a man aged 50 to 59 with Graves' hyperthyroidism. The CDR3: CASSSSTTALAYEQYF. At the DNA level, the sequence is TGTGCCAGCTCCTCCTCCACGACTGCTCTTGCCTACGAGCAGTACTTC.